A selection of T cell receptor beta chains follows, all from one sample in a study of T cells after yellow fever vaccination. TCRdb processed the 5' RACE reads anew with MiXCR; each CDR3 protein has one entry. The data show some 240,000 distinct CDR3 sequences, approximately 3.3% seen once. The sample was CD4+ T cells sorted from PBMCs, taken 10 days after the yellow fever booster vaccination. Receptor source: a man between 18 and 35 years old who received the YFV17D yellow fever vaccine. Both conserved end residues are part of each CDR3. A D gene is named only where the DNA matches it firmly. For some rows the clone size is stated as once, few or many, or as a class when expanded; others skip it.

>many|TRBD1|TRBV20-1|TRBJ1-2
TGCAGTGCTACGAAACAGGGGAATAAAGGCTACACCTTC
CSATKQGNKGYTF
>many|TRBD1|TRBV28|TRBJ1-4
TGTGCCAGCACCCTAACCGGGACAGCTAATGAAAAACTGTTTTTT
CASTLTGTANEKLFF
>many|NA|TRBV11-2|TRBJ2-3
TGTGCCAGCAGCTTCAACCTCGCTACGCAGTATTTT
CASSFNLATQYF
>many|NA|TRBV24-1|TRBJ1-1
TGTGCCACACAAGGACACTCGAACACTGAAGCTTTCTTT
CATQGHSNTEAFF
>many|NA|TRBV7-2|TRBJ1-5
TGTGCCAGCAGCCCCTGGACGGCTGATCAGCCCCAGCATTTT
CASSPWTADQPQHF
>many|TRBD2|TRBV6-1|TRBJ2-7
TGTGCCAGCACCGTCAGCGGGACCCTTTTGTACGAGCAGTACTTC
CASTVSGTLLYEQYF
>many|NA|TRBV20-1|TRBJ2-2
TGCAGTGCAGCCCCGGGCAGGGAAACGACCGGGGAGCTGTTTTTT
CSAAPGRETTGELFF
>many|TRBD1|TRBV9|TRBJ2-6
TGTGCCAGCAGCTTGCGGACAGGGGGCGCCGGGGCCAACGTCCTGACTTTC
CASSLRTGGAGANVLTF
>many|NA|TRBV5-1|TRBJ2-2
TGCGCCAGCAGCCCCGGGACCTCTTACACCGGGGAGCTGTTTTTT
CASSPGTSYTGELFF
>many|NA|TRBV10-3|TRBJ2-7
TGTGCCACCCGGGGGTCCTTAATGCACGAGCAGTACTTC
CATRGSLMHEQYF
>many|TRBD1|TRBV12-3/TRBV12-4|TRBJ1-2
TGTGCCAGCAGGGCACAGGGGTCCAACTATGGCTACACCTTC
CASRAQGSNYGYTF
>many|NA|TRBV28|TRBJ1-1
TGTGCCAGCAGTTTGGGCAGTATGAACACTGAAGCTTTCTTT
CASSLGSMNTEAFF
>many|TRBD1|TRBV7-6|TRBJ2-7
TGTGCCAGCAGCGAAGGATCAGGGGGCGAGCAGTACTTC
CASSEGSGGEQYF
>many|NA|TRBV7-9|TRBJ1-3
TGTGCCAGCAGCCTCGGGGCCATCTCTGGAAACACCATATATTTT
CASSLGAISGNTIYF
>many|NA|TRBV12-5|TRBJ1-1
TGTGCTAGTGGTTTGGTGATGAGTCCGGGACACCCCTCTGAAGCTTTCTTT
CASGLVMSPGHPSEAFF
>few|TRBD1|TRBV6-4|TRBJ1-2
TGTGCCAGCAGTGATCAAGGACAGGGTGGGGGCTACACCTTC
CASSDQGQGGGYTF
>many|TRBD2|TRBV7-3|TRBJ2-5
TGTGCCAGCAGCTTAATGGCGGGGGGGCCTTGGGAGACCCAGTACTTC
CASSLMAGGPWETQYF
>many|NA|TRBV10-2|TRBJ2-5
TGCGCCAGCTCGGTTTCAGGCCGGGAGACCCAGTACTTC
CASSVSGRETQYF
>few|TRBD2|TRBV7-3|TRBJ2-2
TGTGCCAGCAGCCCGCCGGGGGGGCGAGGCACCGGGGAGCTGTTTTTT
CASSPPGGRGTGELFF
>NA|NA|TRBV12-5|TRBJ2-4
TGTGCTAGTGGTTTGGCGCGACCATTAACAAGAGCCAAAAACATTCAGTACTTC
CASGLARPLTRAKNIQYF
>many|NA|TRBV10-3|TRBJ2-7
TGTGCCATCAGCCTTCCTAGCTCCTACGAGCAGTACTTC
CAISLPSSYEQYF
>NA|TRBD2|TRBV7-2|TRBJ2-2
TGTGCCAGCAGCTCACTAGCGGGGGGTTGGTCCGGGGAGCTGTTTTTT
CASSSLAGGWSGELFF
>many|NA|TRBV29-1|TRBJ2-5
TGCAGCGTTTCTGGGGGGACAGCCCAATCCGCCGCTGGACCCCAGTACTTC
CSVSGGTAQSAAGPQYF
>many|NA|TRBV23-1|TRBJ2-1
TGCGCCAGCAGTCTTCCTTTGCAGTTCTTC
CASSLPLQFF
>few|NA|TRBV5-1|TRBJ2-2
TGCGCCAGCAGCGTACTTGGGGATACCGGGGAGCTGTTTTTT
CASSVLGDTGELFF
>many|NA|TRBV6-5|TRBJ1-1
TGTGCCAGCAGTTATCTGACCAGGGGCCGGAACACTGAAGCTTTCTTT
CASSYLTRGRNTEAFF
>NA|NA|TRBV4-3|TRBJ1-2
TGCGCCAGCAGCCAAGATCAAAATCCTGACTATGGCTACACCTTC
CASSQDQNPDYGYTF
>NA|NA|TRBV6-5|TRBJ1-2
TGTGCCAGCACCGTTCCGGGTCGCCATGGCTACACCTTC
CASTVPGRHGYTF
>NA|TRBD1|TRBV30|TRBJ1-4
TGTGCCCGGGGACAGGGTAATGAAAAACTGTTTTTT
CARGQGNEKLFF
>many|TRBD2|TRBV6-5|TRBJ2-1
TGTGCCAGCAGTTACTCGGGGCTAGCGGGGGGCGAGCAGTTCTTC
CASSYSGLAGGEQFF
>many|NA|TRBV5-1|TRBJ1-1
TGCGCCAGCAGCCCATTCGGCGGGGACACTGAAGCTTTCTTT
CASSPFGGDTEAFF
>few|NA|TRBV7-2|TRBJ1-6
TGTGCCAGCAGCTCCACCGGGTCGATAGGCGGTTCACCCCTCCACTTT
CASSSTGSIGGSPLHF
>many|NA|TRBV20-1|TRBJ2-1
TGCAGTGCTAGAGCGGGTGGAGGCAATGAGCAGTTCTTC
CSARAGGGNEQFF
>many|NA|TRBV10-3|TRBJ1-2
TGTGCCATCAGTGAGTCGCTGAACGGCTACACCTTC
CAISESLNGYTF
>few|TRBD1|TRBV6-2/TRBV6-3|TRBJ2-1
TGTGCCAGCCAGGGGGACAGCTCCTACAATGAGCAGTTCTTC
CASQGDSSYNEQFF
>NA|NA|TRBV7-2|TRBJ1-2
TGTGCCAGCAGCTCCGGGCAGCGGTATGGCTACACCTTC
CASSSGQRYGYTF
>NA|NA|TRBV7-2|TRBJ2-7
TGTGCCAGCAGCTCCCCCGGTCCGGGCTACGAGCAGTACTTC
CASSSPGPGYEQYF